The 11 T cell receptor beta chains reported below all come from one sample, sequenced in a study of cytomegalovirus exposure and HLA in healthy donors. Primers: 60 Vbeta forward and 13 Jbeta reverse. Data came from immunoSEQ multiplex PCR; TCRdb stores just in-frame clones and leaves some out. The sample gives under 150,000 clones, about 73% of which show up once; 2.9% is in the top ten. What was sequenced was PBMCs. Receptors were obtained from a human donor in good health.

The V and J genes are TRBV7-2 and TRBJ2-5; 10 bases match TRBD2. Germline assignment: CDR1 SGHTA and CDR2 FQGNSA. There are 17 residues in the CDR3. The V gene end was trimmed by 0 bases and the J gene end by 0 bases; junction bases not matched to a gene: 4. In DNA, the CDR3 is TGTGCCAGCAGCTTAGCCCAGCGGGGGGGGGACCAAGAGACCCAGTACTTC. Its translation: CASSLAQRGGDQETQYF. Full variable domain (rest looked up from reference TRBV7-2 and TRBJ2-5): GAGVSQSPSNKVTEKGKDVELRCDPISGHTALYWYRQSLGQGLEFLIYFQGNSAPDKSGLPSDRFSAERTGGSVSTLTIQRTQQEDSAVYLCASSLAQRGGDQETQYFGPGTRLLVL.

This clone is labeled as medium-sized. The J gene is TRBJ2-7, the V gene TRBV4-3, with 10 bases fitting TRBD1. Germline loops: CDR1 LGHNA, CDR2 YSLEER. After removal of 1 base from V and 5 bases from J, the junction contained 5 bases not matched to a gene. This CDR3 has 15 amino acids. The CDR3 is CASSQALGQGNEQYF. The DNA for the CDR3 is TGCGCCAGCAGCCAAGCCCTGGGACAGGGGAACGAGCAGTACTTC.

The CDR3 sequence is CASSYGQAGSLEQYF. The CDR3, as DNA: TGTGCCAGCAGTTATGGTCAGGCAGGGTCCCTCGAGCAGTACTTC. The chain employs TRBV6-5 and TRBJ2-5, with D possibly TRBD1 on 5 matching bases. The DNA end favors TRBJ2-7, so the J call may be wrong. From germline, CDR1 is MNHEY and CDR2 SVGAGI. The CDR3 loop spans 15 amino acids.

CDR3 in amino acids: CSVPLPASGVYNEQFF. The CDR3, as DNA: TGCAGCGTCCCCCTACCGGCTAGCGGGGTTTACAATGAGCAGTTCTTC. The rearrangement uses TRBV29-1 and TRBJ2-1; 9 bases agree with TRBD2. V was pared by 6 bases and J by 4 bases, with 13 bases of the junction left unmatched. Germline assignment: CDR1 SQVTM and CDR2 ANQGSEA. The CDR3 length is 16 residues.

The chain links TRBV19 to TRBJ2-4; a possible D gene is TRBD2 (5 bases). There are 15 residues in the CDR3. V was shortened by 0 bases and J by 7 bases, with 13 bases between the two germline ends. Germline values: CDR1 LNHDA, CDR2 SQIVND (reference sequence). CDR3 protein: CASSIDRRSGNIQYF. In DNA, the CDR3 is TGTGCCAGTAGTATAGATAGGAGGTCGGGGAACATTCAGTACTTC.

Points on this clone: Sequence at one end of the junction differs from germline and may be a read error. The same CDR3 can be traced to other DNA sequences in this sample. This chain joins TRBV28 and TRBJ1-4; D not resolved. This CDR3 is 14 amino acids long. Germline V gene sequence: CDR1 MDHEN, CDR2 SYDVKM. The CDR3 reads CASSLLGDIEKLFF. The CDR3 DNA follows: TGTGCCAGCAGTTTATTGGGCGACATTGAAAAGCTGTTTTTT. Full variable domain (rest looked up from reference TRBV28 and TRBJ1-4): DVKVTQSSRYLVKRTGEKVFLECVQDMDHENMFWYRQDPGLGLRLIYFSYDVKMKEKGDIPEGYSVSREKKERFSLILESASTNQTSMYLCASSLLGDIEKLFFGSGTQLSVL.

J is TRBJ2-1 and V is TRBV5-8; 10 bases are shared with TRBD1. This CDR3 has 16 residues. V was pared by 0 bases and J by 5 bases, with 5 bases of the junction left unmatched. CDR1 and CDR2 from the germline V gene are SGHTS and YDEGEE. For the CDR3, the DNA is TGTGCCAGCAGCTTGGGGACAGGGGGATTTAACAATGAGCAGTTCTTC. Protein sequence: CASSLGTGGFNNEQFF.

This clone was picked up a small number of times. The V gene is TRBV6-5, the J gene TRBJ2-7; 7 nucleotides align to TRBD1. This CDR3 is built from 15 residues. Germline CDR1 and CDR2: MNHEY and SVGAGI. J lost 2 bases, V lost 6 bases, and 10 bases had no gene match. As DNA, the CDR3 is TGTGCCAGCAGCCCTGGACAGGTTGGAACCTACGAGCAGTACTTC. It translates to CASSPGQVGTYEQYF.

V gene TRBV4-2 combines with J gene TRBJ1-3; D is perhaps TRBD1 (5 bases). The CDR3 sequence is 19 residues long. Per germline, CDR1 LGHNA and CDR2 YNFKEQ. Trimming pared 4 bases from V and 2 bases from J, leaving 24 bases between. The CDR3 DNA follows: TGTGCCAGCAGCCCGAGTGTGGAGGGGTGGTTGATGGCTGGAAACACCATATATTTT. Protein product: CASSPSVEGWLMAGNTIYF.

This sequence joins TRBV5-6 and TRBJ1-3, with 7 bases identical to TRBD1. V lost 1 base, J lost 2 bases, and 6 bases stayed unmatched. Germline CDR1 and CDR2: SGHDT and YYEEEE. The CDR3 sequence is 16 residues long. For the CDR3, the DNA is TGTGCCAGCAGCTTGACCCCGACAGGGACTGGAAACACCATATATTTT. Its protein is CASSLTPTGTGNTIYF.

This chain links TRBV5-1 with TRBJ2-1, with 9 bases lining up with TRBD1. From germline, CDR1 is SGHRS and CDR2 YFSETQ. The CDR3 spans 15 residues. V lost 2 bases to trimming and J lost 4 bases; unmatched junction nucleotides: 4. The CDR3 here is CASSFGQGPYNEQFF. The CDR3 DNA sequence: TGCGCCAGCAGCTTCGGACAGGGGCCTTACAATGAGCAGTTCTTC.